The 5 T cell receptor beta chains given below trace back to one sample, sequenced in a study of Ad26.COV2.S vaccination and SARS-CoV-2 variants. As for treatment: some 19 received Ad26.COV2.S at low or high dose, single or two shots; about five received placebo; per-sample allocation not given. After the first vaccine or placebo injection, samples were drawn on day 63. This table comes from immunoSEQ multiplex PCR, and its TCRdb copy is limited to in-frame clones, with some not included. Counted here are 300,000 to 400,000 clones, 70% to 90% occurring once; the ten biggest clones make up about 11%. Here the sequenced sample was peripheral blood, taken in a trial of Ad26.COV2.S vaccine versus placebo. Receptors originate from a person between 18 and 60 years old who received the Ad26.COV2.S COVID-19 vaccine or a placebo.

The rearrangement joins TRBV30 to TRBJ2-1; D gene unclear. This CDR3 has 16 amino acids. Germline V lookup: CDR1 GTSNPN, CDR2 SVGIG (reference sequence). The V gene lost 1 base and the J gene lost 6 bases, with 19 bases spanning the gap. The CDR3: CAWSDQVVGVVNEQFF. The CDR3 DNA is TGTGCCTGGAGTGACCAAGTAGTAGGAGTAGTCAATGAGCAGTTCTTC. The variable domain in full, completed from reference TRBV30 and TRBJ2-1, reads SQTIHQWPATLVQPVGSPLSLECTVEGTSNPNLYWYRQAAGRGLQLLFYSVGIGQISSEVPQNLSASRPQDRQFILSSKKLLLSDSGFYLCAWSDQVVGVVNEQFFGPGTRLTVL.

The chain recombines TRBV6-1 with TRBJ1-6; D may be TRBD1 (5 bases). Germline V gene data show CDR1 as MNHNS and CDR2 as SASEGT. Trimming took off 2 bases at V and 6 bases at J, with 14 bases between the two ends. The CDR3 is made up of 16 amino acids. CDR3 coding DNA: TGTGCCAGCAGTGAACTGGGGCAGTTCATTAATTCACCCCTCCACTTT. As protein: CASSELGQFINSPLHF.

V is TRBV10-1 and J is TRBJ1-1; D may be TRBD1 (5 bases). Trimming stripped 3 bases from V and 1 base from J, with 6 bases between. Germline CDR1 is WNHNN and CDR2 is SYGVQD (reference sequence). The CDR3 is 13 amino acids. CDR3 sequence (DNA): TGCGCCAGCAGTGATGGACAGAACACTGAAGCTTTCTTT. Residues: CASSDGQNTEAFF.

This chain joins TRBV10-3 and TRBJ1-5; TRBD1 matches 12 bases. Germline trimming cut 4 bases from V and 2 bases from J; bases unmatched to any gene: 6. Germline CDR1 ENHRY, CDR2 SYGVKD. The CDR3 runs to 17 residues. In DNA, the CDR3 is TGTGCCATCAGTGCGGGACAGGGGGCGGGTGGCAATCAGCCCCAGCATTTT. It specifies CAISAGQGAGGNQPQHF.

V gene TRBV5-1 combines with J gene TRBJ1-2; possible D gene TRBD1, 6 bases. V was trimmed by 0 bases and J by 1 base, leaving 10 bases between them. CDR1 SGHRS and CDR2 YFSETQ come from the germline V gene. The CDR3 loop spans 15 amino acids. The CDR3, as DNA: TGCGCCAGCAGCTTGGAGACAGGACTTAACTATGGCTACACCTTC. It codes for CASSLETGLNYGYTF. The entire variable domain, with the rest obtained from reference TRBV5-1 and TRBJ1-2, is as follows: KAGVTQTPRYLIKTRGQQVTLSCSPISGHRSVSWYQQTPGQGLQFLFEYFSETQRNKGNFPGRFSGRQFSNSRSEMNVSTLELGDSALYLCASSLETGLNYGYTFGSGTRLTVV.